Listed below are T cell receptor beta chains from one sample, sequenced in a study of shared clonotypes between healthy human individuals. Libraries were prepared by immunoSEQ multiplex PCR; TCRdb keeps only in-frame clonotypes and omits some of them. The profile shows approximately 350,000 clones, 95% to 97% of them singletons. What was sequenced was memory CD8+ T cells sorted from blood. Source of these receptors: a man aged 25 to 45 in good health. The conserved cysteine and the conserved F or W are not part of the CDR3 here. Not all rows give a size; the values are once, few, many and, for expanded clones, a class.

abundance,v_gene,j_gene,CDR3aa
.,TRBV18,TRBJ2-2,ASSPKGAPNTGELF
few,TRBV5-8,TRBJ2-7,ASRSGGREYEQY
.,TRBV12-5,TRBJ1-5,ASAQGSNQPQH
.,TRBV27,TRBJ1-5,ASSLQGGGNQPQH
.,TRBV7-2,TRBJ1-2,ASSLMTGAEYGYT
.,TRBV7-2,TRBJ2-5,ASSSEGQGWTQY
.,TRBV2,TRBJ2-3,ASRGQPTDTQY
.,TRBV5-4,TRBJ1-2,ASSPDRGGGYT
.,TRBV28,TRBJ1-2,ASSLARAGYT
.,TRBV18,TRBJ2-3,ASSDTLGGTQY
.,TRBV30,TRBJ2-2,AWSVSEGNTGELF
.,TRBV5-1,TRBJ2-6,ASSLGSRLFSSGANVLT
.,TRBV18,TRBJ2-7,ASSYRDRGYEQY
.,TRBV6-6,TRBJ1-1,ASSTSTGMSTEAF
.,TRBV27,TRBJ2-3,ASSSPSGRTDTQY
.,TRBV7-6,TRBJ1-3,ASSLEQAYSGNTIY
.,TRBV7-9,TRBJ2-2,ASSSTSSTGELF
.,TRBV28,TRBJ2-7,ASSLVGRDEQY
.,TRBV2,TRBJ1-1,ASSDRGNTEAF
.,TRBV5-4,TRBJ2-1,ASSLFRGRSSYNEQF
.,TRBV6-5,TRBJ1-6,ASGLGTGNSPLH
.,TRBV11-2,TRBJ2-3,ASSLAGAGTDTQY
.,TRBV7-3,TRBJ2-3,ASSSGTASGRRADTQY
.,TRBV4-1,TRBJ2-1,ASSQTSSGSDEQF
few,TRBV11-2,TRBJ1-2,ATNHQDRNYGYT
.,TRBV5-1,TRBJ2-3,ASTSGGRPDTQY